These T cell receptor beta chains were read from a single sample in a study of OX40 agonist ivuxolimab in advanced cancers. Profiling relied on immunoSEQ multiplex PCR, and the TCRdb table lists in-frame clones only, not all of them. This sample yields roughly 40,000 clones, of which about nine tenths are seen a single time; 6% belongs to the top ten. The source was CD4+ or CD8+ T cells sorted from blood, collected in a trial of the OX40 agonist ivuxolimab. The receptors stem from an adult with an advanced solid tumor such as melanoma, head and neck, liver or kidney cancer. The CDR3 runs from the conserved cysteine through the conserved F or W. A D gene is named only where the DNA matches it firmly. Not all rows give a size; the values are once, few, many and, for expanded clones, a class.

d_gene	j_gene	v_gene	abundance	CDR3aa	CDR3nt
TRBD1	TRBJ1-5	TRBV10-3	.	CAISQGALSNQPQHF	TGTGCCATCAGTCAGGGGGCGCTTAGCAATCAGCCCCAGCATTTT
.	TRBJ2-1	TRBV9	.	CASSAPPRKSAYNEQFF	TGTGCCAGCAGCGCCCCCCCCAGGAAATCGGCCTACAATGAGCAGTTCTTC
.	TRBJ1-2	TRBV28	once	CASATPPHYGYTF	TGTGCCAGCGCGACCCCACCCCACTATGGCTACACCTTC
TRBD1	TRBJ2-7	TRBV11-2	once	CASSLGQGAYEQYF	TGTGCCAGCAGCTTAGGACAGGGGGCCTACGAGCAGTACTTC
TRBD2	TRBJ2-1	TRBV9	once	CASSETSGSYNEQFF	TGTGCCAGCAGCGAGACTAGCGGGAGCTACAATGAGCAGTTCTTC
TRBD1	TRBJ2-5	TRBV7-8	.	CASSLDRGHQETQYF	TGTGCCAGCAGCTTGGACAGGGGGCACCAAGAGACCCAGTACTTC
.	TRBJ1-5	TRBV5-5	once	CASSFNRDNQPQHF	TGTGCCAGCAGCTTTAATAGGGACAATCAGCCCCAGCATTTT
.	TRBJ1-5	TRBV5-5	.	CASSSDLRNQPQHF	TGTGCCAGCAGCTCCGACCTGAGGAATCAGCCCCAGCATTTT
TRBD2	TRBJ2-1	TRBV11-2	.	CASSLAGTSGYNEQFF	TGTGCCAGCAGCCTAGCCGGGACTAGCGGGTACAATGAGCAGTTCTTC
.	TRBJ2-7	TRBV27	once	CATLRTTSYEQYF	TGTGCCACCCTTCGGACGACTTCCTACGAGCAGTACTTC
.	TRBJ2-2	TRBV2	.	CASGWGKNTGELFF	TGTGCCAGCGGGTGGGGGAAGAACACCGGGGAGCTGTTTTTT
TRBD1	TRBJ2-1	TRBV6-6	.	CASSYRDSPRDEQFF	TGTGCCAGCAGTTACCGGGACAGTCCTCGGGATGAGCAGTTCTTC
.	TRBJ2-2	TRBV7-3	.	CASSSPGVNTGELFF	TGTGCCAGCAGCTCCCCAGGGGTTAACACCGGGGAGCTGTTTTTT
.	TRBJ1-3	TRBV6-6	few	CASSGQLSGNTIYF	TGTGCCAGCAGTGGACAGTTATCTGGAAACACCATATATTTT
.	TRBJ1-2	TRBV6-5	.	CASSPLLVSYGYTF	TGTGCCAGCAGCCCTCTCTTGGTGAGCTATGGCTACACCTTC
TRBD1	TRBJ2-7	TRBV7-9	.	CASSRQGESYEQYF	TGTGCCAGCAGCCGGCAGGGGGAATCCTACGAGCAGTACTTC
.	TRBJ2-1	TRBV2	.	CASSEVLRDNEQFF	TGTGCCAGCAGTGAAGTTCTACGAGACAATGAGCAGTTCTTC
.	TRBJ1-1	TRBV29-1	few	CSVTGAGTEAFF	TGCAGCGTAACCGGGGCGGGAACTGAAGCTTTCTTT
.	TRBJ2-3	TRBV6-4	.	CASSRTVTDTQYF	TGTGCCAGCAGCCGAACGGTCACAGATACGCAGTATTTT
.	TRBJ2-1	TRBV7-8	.	CASSLPSSSYNEQFF	TGTGCCAGCAGCTTACCGAGTAGCTCCTACAATGAGCAGTTCTTC
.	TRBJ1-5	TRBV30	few	CAWSGYVGRQPQHF	TGTGCCTGGAGTGGATATGTGGGGCGACAGCCCCAGCATTTT
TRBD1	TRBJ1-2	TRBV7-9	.	CASSPTAPNRDSFYGYTF	TGTGCCAGCAGCCCAACGGCGCCCAACCGGGACAGTTTCTATGGCTACACCTTC
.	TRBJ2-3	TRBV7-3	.	CASSLNRVADTQYF	TGTGCCAGCAGCTTGAACAGGGTAGCAGATACGCAGTATTTT
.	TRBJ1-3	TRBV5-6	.	CASSLRGLSGNTIYF	TGTGCCAGCAGCTTGAGGGGCCTCTCTGGAAACACCATATATTTT
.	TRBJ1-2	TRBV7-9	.	CASSLETVLGGYTF	TGTGCCAGCAGCTTAGAAACGGTCCTGGGAGGCTACACCTTC
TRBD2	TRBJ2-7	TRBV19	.	CASSTSGSVHEQYF	TGTGCCAGTAGTACTAGCGGGAGTGTACACGAGCAGTACTTC
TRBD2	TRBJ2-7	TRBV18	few	CASSPGLAGEQYF	TGTGCCAGCTCACCGGGACTAGCGGGGGAGCAGTACTTC
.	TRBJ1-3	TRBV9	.	CASSVEGVVRAGLNTIYF	TGTGCCAGCAGCGTAGAGGGGGTTGTGAGGGCCGGCCTCAACACCATATATTTT
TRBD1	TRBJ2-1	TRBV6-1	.	CASSIQGASYNEQFF	TGTGCCAGCAGTATACAGGGGGCTTCGTACAATGAGCAGTTCTTC
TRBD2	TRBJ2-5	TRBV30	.	CAWSNLAGYQETQYF	TGTGCCTGGAGTAACCTAGCGGGTTACCAAGAGACCCAGTACTTC